A single sample gave rise to the 2 T cell receptor beta chains below, sequenced in a study of T cells in Graves' hyperthyroidism and ophthalmopathy. Amplification of TCR beta CDR3 regions was performed using RNA transcripts as template. The study used the HTBI primer set for a first-round RT-PCR of the TCR CDR3. From the multiplex PCR reads, TCRdb called clonotypes with MiXCR, one entry per CDR3 protein. The sample carries about 290,000 distinct CDR3 sequences, about an eighth recorded once. Material for sequencing was blood. The receptors originated from a woman aged 30 to 39 with Graves' hyperthyroidism that later progressed to Graves' ophthalmopathy.

This clonotype came up many times. This chain connects TRBV3-1 to TRBJ1-1, with D possibly being TRBD1 (5 bases). CDR1 is LGHDT and CDR2 is YNNKEL in the germline V gene (reference sequence). V lost 6 bases and J 5 bases, leaving 19 bases between the germline ends. This CDR3 is built from 15 residues. The CDR3 sequence: CASSSTDSRRTEAFF. As DNA, the CDR3 is TGTGCCAGCAGTAGCACTGACAGTCGAAGGACTGAAGCTTTCTTT. Complete variable domain (other parts from reference TRBV3-1 and TRBJ1-1): DTAVSQTPKYLVTQMGNDKSIKCEQNLGHDTMYWYKQDSKKFLKIMFSYNNKELIINETVPNRFSPKSPDKAHLNLHINSLELGDSAVYFCASSSTDSRRTEAFFGQGTRLTVV.

Ten or more counts support this clonotype. The rearrangement uses TRBV30 and TRBJ2-5, with no clear D. CDR1 GTSNPN and CDR2 SVGIG come from the germline V gene (reference sequence). Trimming cost V 5 bases and J 2 bases, with 9 bases left between them. The length of the CDR3 is 12 residues. The CDR3 region is CAWVNGQETQYF. CDR3 DNA sequence: TGTGCCTGGGTTAACGGGCAAGAGACCCAGTACTTC.